This TCR beta chain was sequenced during a study of blood T cell repertoires in COVID-19. Looking at the study overall: Sample material is recorded as cDNA or gDNA derived from T cells, B-cell-depleted T cells, or PBMCs.

CDR1 and CDR2 from the germline V gene are SGHAT and FQNNGV. V gave up 5 bases and J gave up 4 bases; unmatched junction bases: 9. CDR3 length: 15 amino acids. As originally analysed: It was from reference gene primer amplification that nucleated cell counts were estimated. This table comes from immunoSEQ multiplex PCR, and its TCRdb copy is limited to in-frame clones, with some not included. Clonal size and the V and J genes are those of that table, whereas D and trimming came from the DNA. The sample has more than 65,000 clones, more than 75% seen once; the top ten hold 8.5%. The chain recombines TRBV11-2 with TRBJ1-1; 8 nucleotides agree with TRBD1. This TCR was sampled from a human donor in a cohort sampled during active COVID-19. Material: peripheral blood. DNA of the CDR3: TGTGCCAGCAGCCCCTTAGACAGGGGAGGCACTGAAGCTTTCTTT. Protein product: CASSPLDRGGTEAFF.